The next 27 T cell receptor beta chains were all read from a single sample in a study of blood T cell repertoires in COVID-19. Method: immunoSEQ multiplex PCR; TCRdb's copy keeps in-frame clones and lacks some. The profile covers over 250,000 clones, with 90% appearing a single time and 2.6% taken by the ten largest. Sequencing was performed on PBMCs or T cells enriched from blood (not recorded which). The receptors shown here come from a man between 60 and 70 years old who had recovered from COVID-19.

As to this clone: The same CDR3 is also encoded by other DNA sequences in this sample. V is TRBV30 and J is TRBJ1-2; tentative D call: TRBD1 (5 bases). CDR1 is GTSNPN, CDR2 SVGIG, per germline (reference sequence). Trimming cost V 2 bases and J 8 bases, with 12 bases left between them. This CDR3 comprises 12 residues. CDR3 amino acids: CAWSRQGLGYTF. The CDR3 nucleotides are TGTGCCTGGAGTCGGCAGGGACTCGGCTACACCTTC.

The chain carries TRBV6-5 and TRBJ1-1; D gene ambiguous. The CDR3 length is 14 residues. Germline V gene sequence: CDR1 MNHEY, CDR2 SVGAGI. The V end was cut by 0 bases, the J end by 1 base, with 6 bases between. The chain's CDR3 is CASSYSRRNTEAFF. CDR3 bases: TGTGCCAGCAGTTACTCGAGGAGGAACACTGAAGCTTTCTTT.

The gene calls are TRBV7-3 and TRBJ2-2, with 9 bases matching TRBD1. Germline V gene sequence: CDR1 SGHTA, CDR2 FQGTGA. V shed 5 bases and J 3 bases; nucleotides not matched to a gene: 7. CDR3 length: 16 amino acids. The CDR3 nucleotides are TGTGCCAGCAGCCCAGCAGGACAGGGGCACACCGGGGAGCTGTTTTTT. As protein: CASSPAGQGHTGELFF.

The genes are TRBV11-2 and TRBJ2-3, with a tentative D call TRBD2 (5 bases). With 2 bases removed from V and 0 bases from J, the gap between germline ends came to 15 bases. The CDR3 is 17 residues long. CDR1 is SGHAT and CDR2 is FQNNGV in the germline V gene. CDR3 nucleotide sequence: TGTGCCAGCAGCTTAAGGTTCGCGGGCTCTAGCACAGATACGCAGTATTTT. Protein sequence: CASSLRFAGSSTDTQYF.

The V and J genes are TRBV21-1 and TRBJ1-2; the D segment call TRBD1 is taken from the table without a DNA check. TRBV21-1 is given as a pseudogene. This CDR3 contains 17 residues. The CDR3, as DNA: TGTGCCAGCAGCAAAGTGGAAAATGGGCAGGGCGCCTATGGCTACACCTTC. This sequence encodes CASSKVENGQGAYGYTF.

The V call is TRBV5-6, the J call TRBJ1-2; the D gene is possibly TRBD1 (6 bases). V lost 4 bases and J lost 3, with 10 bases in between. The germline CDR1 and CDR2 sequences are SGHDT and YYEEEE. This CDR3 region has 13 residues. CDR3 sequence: CASSVWTDYGYTF. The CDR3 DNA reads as TGTGCCAGCAGCGTCTGGACAGACTATGGCTACACCTTC. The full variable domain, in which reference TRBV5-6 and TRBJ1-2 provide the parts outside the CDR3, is DAGVTQSPTHLIKTRGQQVTLRCSPKSGHDTVSWYQQALGQGPQFIFQYYEEEERQRGNFPDRFSGHQFPNYSSELNVNALLLGDSALYLCASSVWTDYGYTFGSGTRLTVV.

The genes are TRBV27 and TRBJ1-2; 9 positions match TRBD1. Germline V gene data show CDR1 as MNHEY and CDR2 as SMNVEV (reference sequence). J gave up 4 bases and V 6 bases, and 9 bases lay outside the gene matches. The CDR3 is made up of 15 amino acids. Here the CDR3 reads CASRYRDRVFYGYTF. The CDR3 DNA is TGTGCCAGCAGGTACCGGGACAGGGTCTTCTATGGCTACACCTTC.

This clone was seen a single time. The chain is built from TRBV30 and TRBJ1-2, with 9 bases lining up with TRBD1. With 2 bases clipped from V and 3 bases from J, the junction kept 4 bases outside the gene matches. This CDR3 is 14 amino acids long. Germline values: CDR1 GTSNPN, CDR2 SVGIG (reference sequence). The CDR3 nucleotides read TGTGCCTGGAGTCAAGACAGGGGGTACTATGGCTACACCTTC. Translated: CAWSQDRGYYGYTF.

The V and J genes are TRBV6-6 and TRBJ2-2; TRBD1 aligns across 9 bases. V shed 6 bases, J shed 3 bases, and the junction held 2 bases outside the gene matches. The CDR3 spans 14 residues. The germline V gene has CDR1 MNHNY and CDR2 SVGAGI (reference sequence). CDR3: CASRGTGHTGELFF. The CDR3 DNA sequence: TGTGCCAGCAGGGGGACAGGGCACACCGGGGAGCTGTTTTTT.

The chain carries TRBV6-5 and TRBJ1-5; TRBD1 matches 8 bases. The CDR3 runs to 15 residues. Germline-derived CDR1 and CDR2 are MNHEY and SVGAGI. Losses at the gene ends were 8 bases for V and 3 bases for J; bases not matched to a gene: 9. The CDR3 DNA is TGTGCCAGCTCAGAAAGGACAGGGAACAATCAGCCCCAGCATTTT. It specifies CASSERTGNNQPQHF.

CDR3 in DNA: TGCGCCAGCAGCAGGACTAGCGGGCTCCGGGAGCAGTTCTTC. It is translated as CASSRTSGLREQFF. V is TRBV10-2 and J is TRBJ2-1; 11 bases fit TRBD2. Losses at the gene ends were 6 bases for V and 10 bases for J; bases not matched to a gene: 8. Germline V gene data show CDR1 as WSHSY and CDR2 as SAAADI. This CDR3 region has 14 residues.

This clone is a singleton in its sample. The CDR3 loop is CASSLLAGMTYEQYF. The CDR3 nucleotides read TGTGCCAGCAGCTTATTGGCAGGGATGACCTACGAGCAGTACTTC. This chain links TRBV11-2 with TRBJ2-7; TRBD1 is a possible D gene (5 bases). The V end was cut by 2 bases, the J end by 2 bases, with 13 bases between. This CDR3 contains 15 residues. CDR1 and CDR2 (germline): SGHAT, FQNNGV.

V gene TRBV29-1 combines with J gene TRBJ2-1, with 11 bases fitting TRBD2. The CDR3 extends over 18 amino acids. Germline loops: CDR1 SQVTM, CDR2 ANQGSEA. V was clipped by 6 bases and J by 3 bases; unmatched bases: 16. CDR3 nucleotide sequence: TGCAGCGTCGAATCTCTTAGCGGGGGGGCTTTCGTCTACAATGAGCAGTTCTTC. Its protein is CSVESLSGGAFVYNEQFF.

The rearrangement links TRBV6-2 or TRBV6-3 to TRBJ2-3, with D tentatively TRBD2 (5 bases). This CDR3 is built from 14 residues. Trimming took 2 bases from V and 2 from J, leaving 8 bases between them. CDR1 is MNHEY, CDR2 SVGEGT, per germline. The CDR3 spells CASSYREPTDTQYF. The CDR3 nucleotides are TGTGCCAGCAGTTACAGGGAGCCCACAGATACGCAGTATTTT.

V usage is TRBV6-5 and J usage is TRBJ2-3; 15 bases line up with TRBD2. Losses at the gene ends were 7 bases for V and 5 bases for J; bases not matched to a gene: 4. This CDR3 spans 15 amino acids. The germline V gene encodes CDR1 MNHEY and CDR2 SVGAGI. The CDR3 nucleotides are TGTGCCAGCATTGGACTAGCGGGAGGGAGAGATACGCAGTATTTT. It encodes CASIGLAGGRDTQYF.

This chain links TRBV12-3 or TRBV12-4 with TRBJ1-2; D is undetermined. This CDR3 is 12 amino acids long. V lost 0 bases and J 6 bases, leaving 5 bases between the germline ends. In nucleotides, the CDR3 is TGTGCCAGCAGTTTAGCGGGCAATGGCTACACCTTC. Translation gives CASSLAGNGYTF.

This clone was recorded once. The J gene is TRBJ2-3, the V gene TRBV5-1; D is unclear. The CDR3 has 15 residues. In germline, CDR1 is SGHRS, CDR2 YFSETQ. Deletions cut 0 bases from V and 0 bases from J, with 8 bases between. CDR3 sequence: CASSLGASSTDTQYF. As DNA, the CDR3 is TGCGCCAGCAGCTTGGGAGCCTCTAGCACAGATACGCAGTATTTT.

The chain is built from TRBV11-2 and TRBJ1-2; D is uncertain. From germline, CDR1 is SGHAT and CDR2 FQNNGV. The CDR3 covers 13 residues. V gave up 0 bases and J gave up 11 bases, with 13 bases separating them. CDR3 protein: CASSLDAGSRYTF. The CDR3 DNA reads TGTGCCAGCAGCTTAGATGCGGGCAGCCGGTACACCTTC.

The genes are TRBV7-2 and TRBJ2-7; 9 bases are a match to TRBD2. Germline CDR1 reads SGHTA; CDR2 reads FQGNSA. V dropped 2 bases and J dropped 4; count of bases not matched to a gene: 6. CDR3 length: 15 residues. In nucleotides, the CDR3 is TGTGCCAGCAGCTTATTGGAGACTAGCGGTTACGAGCAGTACTTC. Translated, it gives CASSLLETSGYEQYF.

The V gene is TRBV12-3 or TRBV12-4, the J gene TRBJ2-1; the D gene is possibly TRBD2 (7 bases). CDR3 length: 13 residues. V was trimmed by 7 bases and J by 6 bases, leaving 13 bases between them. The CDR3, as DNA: TGTGCCAGCAACAAGGGGGGGGGCAATGAGCAGTTCTTC. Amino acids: CASNKGGGNEQFF.

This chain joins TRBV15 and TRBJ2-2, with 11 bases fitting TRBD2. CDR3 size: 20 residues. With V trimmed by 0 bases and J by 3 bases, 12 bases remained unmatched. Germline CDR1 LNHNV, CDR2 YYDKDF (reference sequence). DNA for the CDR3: TGTGCCACCAGCAGAGATTTCGTCACTAGCGGGAGCTTGGACACCGGGGAGCTGTTTTTT. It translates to CATSRDFVTSGSLDTGELFF. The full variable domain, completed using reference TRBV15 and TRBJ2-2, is DAMVIQNPRYQVTQFGKPVTLSCSQTLNHNVMYWYQQKSSQAPKLLFHYYDKDFNNEADTPDNFQSRRPNTSFCFLDIRSPGLGDTAMYLCATSRDFVTSGSLDTGELFFGEGSRLTVL.

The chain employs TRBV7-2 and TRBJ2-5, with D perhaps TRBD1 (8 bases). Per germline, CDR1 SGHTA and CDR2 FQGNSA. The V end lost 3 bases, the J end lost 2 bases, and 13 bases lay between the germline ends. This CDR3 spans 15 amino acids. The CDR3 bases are TGTGCCAGCAGCTTCGACAGGGGAGGGCAAGAGACCCAGTACTTC. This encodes CASSFDRGGQETQYF.

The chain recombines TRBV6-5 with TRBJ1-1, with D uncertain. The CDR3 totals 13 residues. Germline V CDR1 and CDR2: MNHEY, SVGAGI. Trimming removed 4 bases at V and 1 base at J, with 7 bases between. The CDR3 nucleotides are TGTGCCAGCAGTTTCGGGGAGAACACTGAAGCTTTCTTT. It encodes CASSFGENTEAFF.

The CDR3 here is CASSLSGTAGNTIYF. The CDR3, as DNA: TGTGCCAGCAGCTTATCCGGGACAGCTGGAAACACCATATATTTT. The gene calls are TRBV7-6 and TRBJ1-3; 7 nucleotides match TRBD1. The CDR3 is made up of 15 amino acids. Trimming cost V 2 bases and J 2 bases; bases outside gene matches: 3. Germline V CDR1 and CDR2: SGHVS, FNYEAQ.

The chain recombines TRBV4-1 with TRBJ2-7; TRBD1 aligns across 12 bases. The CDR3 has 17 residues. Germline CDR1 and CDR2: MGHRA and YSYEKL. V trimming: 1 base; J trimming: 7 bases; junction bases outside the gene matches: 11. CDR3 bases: TGCGCCAGCAGCCAAGTCGCTCCGGGACAGGGGGCACGGGAGCAGTACTTC. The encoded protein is CASSQVAPGQGAREQYF.

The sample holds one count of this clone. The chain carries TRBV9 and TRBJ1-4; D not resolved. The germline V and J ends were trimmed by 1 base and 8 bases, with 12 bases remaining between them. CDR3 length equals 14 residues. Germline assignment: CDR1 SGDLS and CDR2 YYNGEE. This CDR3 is CASSVSGSREKLFF. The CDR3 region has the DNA TGTGCCAGCAGCGTATCCGGGTCTCGGGAAAAACTGTTTTTT.

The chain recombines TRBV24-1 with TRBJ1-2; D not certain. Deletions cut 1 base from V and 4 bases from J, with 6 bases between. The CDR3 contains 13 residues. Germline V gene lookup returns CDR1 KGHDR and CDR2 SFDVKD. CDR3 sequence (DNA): TGTGCCACCAGTGATTTTCGGGGCTATGGCTACACCTTC. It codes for CATSDFRGYGYTF.